This T cell receptor (beta chain) was retrieved from a study of T-cell reconstitution after alpha-beta-depleted transplantation in children. This clonotype has at least ten counts. Unique molecular identifiers tagged the TCRbeta library. MiXCR was run by TCRdb on the PCR reads, yielding one entry per CDR3 protein. The sample yields about 360,000 distinct CDR3 sequences, roughly 14% seen once. Deletions cut 2 bases from V and 3 bases from J, with 14 bases between. Germline V gene sequence: CDR1 LGHNA, CDR2 YSLEER. CDR3 length: 15 residues. Specimen: PBMCs, collected from the stem cell graft. The rearrangement uses TRBV4-3 and TRBJ2-7; a possible D gene is TRBD2 (7 bases). This TCR came from a human donor who donated a stem cell graft to a child with Fanconi anemia. CDR3 sequence (DNA): TGCGCCAGCAGCCAAACAAGGGGGGGTTACTACGAGCAGTACTTC. Translated, it gives CASSQTRGGYYEQYF.